This entry lists 16 T cell receptor beta chains sequenced from one sample in a study of blood T cell repertoires in COVID-19. This table comes from immunoSEQ multiplex PCR, and its TCRdb copy is limited to in-frame clones, with some not included. This sample has around 280,000 clones, with approximately 86% found just once. Material: peripheral blood. These receptors were taken from a woman aged 45-59 years with active or convalescent COVID-19.

The CDR3 reads CATSRDLFSSYNEQFF. CDR3 sequence (DNA): TGTGCCACCAGCAGAGACCTTTTTAGCTCCTACAATGAGCAGTTCTTC. The V and J genes are TRBV15 and TRBJ2-1; D remains unclear. V lost 0 bases to trimming and J lost 0 bases, with 9 bases between them. CDR1 and CDR2 from the germline V gene are LNHNV and YYDKDF (reference sequence). This CDR3 has 16 residues. Based on the CDR3 plus reference TRBV15 and TRBJ2-1, the full variable domain is DAMVIQNPRYQVTQFGKPVTLSCSQTLNHNVMYWYQQKSSQAPKLLFHYYDKDFNNEADTPDNFQSRRPNTSFCFLDIRSPGLGDTAMYLCATSRDLFSSYNEQFFGPGTRLTVL.

The chain has TRBV2 and TRBJ1-4; 7 nucleotides agree with TRBD1. The germline V gene encodes CDR1 SNHLY and CDR2 FYNNEI. With V trimmed by 6 bases and J by 4 bases, 5 bases remained unmatched. CDR3 length: 14 amino acids. The CDR3 region has the DNA TGTGCCAGCAGCGACAGGGAACGTAATGAAAAACTGTTTTTT. Its protein product is CASSDRERNEKLFF.

Remarks on this clone: Other DNA sequences of this sample code for an identical CDR3. V and J are TRBV12-3 or TRBV12-4 and TRBJ1-2, with unresolved D. V gave up 1 base and J gave up 8 bases, with 5 bases separating them. The CDR3 is 11 residues long. For the CDR3, the DNA is TGTGCCAGCAGTTTAGGAGGGGGCTACACCTTC. Encoded protein: CASSLGGGYTF.

This chain links TRBV29-1 with TRBJ2-3; TRBD2 matches 8 bases. Losses at the gene ends were 7 bases for V and 2 bases for J; bases not matched to a gene: 20. This CDR3 region has 18 residues. CDR1 SQVTM and CDR2 ANQGSEA come from the germline V gene. CDR3 nucleotides: TGCAGCGCCCGACCGACGGGGGGGCCGACCTGGAACACAGATACGCAGTATTTT. This sequence encodes CSARPTGGPTWNTDTQYF.

The genes are TRBV10-3 and TRBJ2-7; 8 bases match TRBD2. The J segment lost 5 bases and the V segment lost 11 bases, leaving 11 bases of the junction unmatched. Germline values: CDR1 ENHRY, CDR2 SYGVKD. CDR3 length: 13 amino acids. The CDR3, as DNA: TGTGCCTTTAGTGGCGGGAGGCAGGACGAGCAGTACTTC. This encodes CAFSGGRQDEQYF.

The rearrangement uses TRBV10-1 and TRBJ2-7; D may be TRBD1 (5 bases). The V gene's germline CDR1 is WNHNN and CDR2 SYGVQD (reference sequence). The CDR3 is 14 amino acids. Trimming stripped 0 bases from V and 9 bases from J, with 15 bases between. In DNA, the CDR3 is TGCGCCAGCAGTGAGTCACCACAGGCCCTGGGGCAGTACTTC. Its translation: CASSESPQALGQYF.

V and J are TRBV5-1 and TRBJ2-1; possibly TRBD2 for D (5 bases). The CDR3 sequence is 17 residues long. Germline CDR1 SGHRS, CDR2 YFSETQ. Trimming removed 1 base from V and 8 bases from J, with 22 bases in between. The CDR3 is CASSLKEGTGIVDEQFF. CDR3 DNA: TGCGCCAGCAGCTTGAAAGAGGGAACGGGTATTGTCGATGAGCAGTTCTTC.

The V and J genes are TRBV14 and TRBJ2-3; D might be TRBD2 (6 bases). This CDR3 spans 15 amino acids. V was clipped by 3 bases and J by 5 bases, with 15 bases between them. The V gene's germline CDR1 is SGHDN and CDR2 FVKESK. The CDR3 reads CASSQGTLPGDTQYF. The CDR3 DNA follows: TGTGCCAGCAGCCAGGGGACTCTACCTGGAGATACGCAGTATTTT.

The chain couples TRBV7-9 to TRBJ2-1; 9 bases fit TRBD2. This CDR3 comprises 16 residues. Germline assignment: CDR1 SEHNR and CDR2 FQNEAQ (reference sequence). V lost 3 bases to trimming and J lost 8 bases; unmatched junction nucleotides: 11. In DNA form, the CDR3 reads TGTGCCAGCAGCTTTCTGACTAGCGGAGCCCTAGATGAGCAGTTCTTC. Its translation is CASSFLTSGALDEQFF.

The chain uses TRBV3-1 (or the pseudogene TRBV3-2) and TRBJ2-1; 7 nucleotides agree with TRBD2. CDR3 length: 14 amino acids. Per germline, CDR1 LGHDT and CDR2 YNNKEL (reference sequence). Trimming removed 4 bases from V and 6 bases from J; junction bases left unmatched: 6. The CDR3 bases are TGTGCCAGCAGCCCCAGAACTAGCGCCAATGAGCAGTTCTTC. Protein product: CASSPRTSANEQFF.

This clone was seen only a few times. This rearrangement joins TRBV27 to TRBJ2-2; no definite D call. Germline V gene lookup returns CDR1 MNHEY and CDR2 SMNVEV (reference sequence). The CDR3 sequence is 16 residues long. V lost 5 bases and J lost 7, with 20 bases in between. The CDR3 sequence is CASSPRYESGGGELFF. DNA of the CDR3: TGTGCCAGCAGTCCTCGATATGAGTCTGGTGGCGGGGAGCTGTTTTTT.

V and J are TRBV14 and TRBJ2-7; D uncertain. Germline assignment: CDR1 SGHDN and CDR2 FVKESK. The CDR3 loop spans 12 amino acids. Trimming removed 1 base at V and 6 bases at J, with 7 bases between. The CDR3 spells CASSQVYGEQYF. The CDR3 nucleotides read TGTGCCAGCAGCCAAGTTTACGGCGAGCAGTACTTC.

This clone was seen once. This rearrangement joins TRBV27 to TRBJ2-7; TRBD1 aligns across 10 bases. The CDR3 is 16 residues long. Trimming took 6 bases from V and 3 from J; bases not matched to a gene: 11. Germline CDR1 and CDR2: MNHEY and SMNVEV (reference sequence). In DNA, the CDR3 is TGTGCCAGCAGAAGGACCTCCGGGACAGGGGTCTACGAGCAGTACTTC. Translating gives CASRRTSGTGVYEQYF.

V and J are TRBV5-4 and TRBJ2-7; 11 nucleotides line up with TRBD2. Germline CDR1 is SGHNT and CDR2 is YYREEE (reference sequence). This CDR3 region has 16 residues. V was pared by 1 base and J by 0 bases, with 3 bases of the junction left unmatched. The CDR3 DNA reads TGTGCCAGCAGCTTGAGACTAGCGGGAAACTCCTACGAGCAGTACTTC. Translating gives CASSLRLAGNSYEQYF.

As regards this clone: Distinct nucleotide sequences in the sample also encode this CDR3. The chain combines TRBV5-1 with TRBJ1-2; 7 bases are shared with TRBD1. After removal of 0 bases from V and 4 bases from J, the junction contained 3 bases not matched to a gene. Germline CDR1 and CDR2: SGHRS and YFSETQ. The CDR3 is 14 residues long. The CDR3 DNA reads as TGCGCCAGCAGCTTGGGGGGACAGCCCTATGGCTACACCTTC. This gives the protein CASSLGGQPYGYTF.

V usage is TRBV10-1 and J usage is TRBJ2-1, with a weak D call TRBD2 (6 bases). The CDR3 totals 16 residues. V lost 2 bases, J lost 12 bases, and 23 bases lay in between. The germline V gene encodes CDR1 WNHNN and CDR2 SYGVQD (reference sequence). In nucleotides, the CDR3 is TGCGCCAGCAGTGAGCCCCAGCCGGAGGGGCCCCCTTGGCAGTTCTTC. It translates to CASSEPQPEGPPWQFF.